These 10 T cell receptor beta chains were sequenced from one sample in a study of T-cell memory formation after mild COVID-19. TCRdb fed the 5' RACE reads into MiXCR, producing one record per CDR3 protein. Here the sample spans about 260,000 distinct CDR3 sequences, around 17% being singletons. The sequencing input was PBMCs or a T cell subset sorted from them (not recorded which). Receptor source: a man between 18 and 35 years old who had mild COVID-19 (a few samples of this study predate the infection). Cell type and time point are not known.

J is TRBJ2-2 and V is TRBV7-8; 15 nucleotides agree with TRBD2. Trimming took 5 bases from V and 5 from J; bases not matched to a gene: 6. CDR1 and CDR2 (germline): SGHVS, FQNEAQ. This CDR3 contains 17 residues. The CDR3, as DNA: TGTGCCAGCAGCCTCGGGACTAGCGGGGGGCATACCGGGGAGCTGTTTTTT. This gives the protein CASSLGTSGGHTGELFF. Variable domain in full (rest from reference TRBV7-8 and TRBJ2-2): GAGVSQSPRYKVAKRGQDVALRCDPISGHVSLFWYQQALGQGPEFLTYFQNEAQLDKSGLPSDRFFAERPEGSVSTLKIQRTQQEDSAVYLCASSLGTSGGHTGELFFGEGSRLTVL.

The V call is TRBV7-9, the J call TRBJ1-1; D is ambiguous. The CDR3 has 13 amino acids. Germline CDR1 and CDR2: SEHNR and FQNEAQ (reference sequence). V lost 3 bases to trimming and J lost 0 bases, with 5 bases between them. CDR3 region: CASSFWMNTEAFF. The DNA of the CDR3 is TGTGCCAGCAGCTTCTGGATGAACACTGAAGCTTTCTTT.

The chain couples TRBV20-1 to TRBJ1-3; TRBD1 matches at 8 bases. J lost 3 bases, V lost 3 bases, and 4 bases had no gene match. The germline CDR1 and CDR2 sequences are DFQATT and SNEGSKA (reference sequence). This CDR3 has 14 residues. The CDR3 DNA reads as TGCAGTGCTAGGGACAGGGAGTATGGAAACACCATATATTTT. Its translation is CSARDREYGNTIYF.

The chain combines TRBV9 with TRBJ1-6; perhaps TRBD1 as D (6 bases). The CDR3 runs 14 residues. In germline, CDR1 is SGDLS, CDR2 YYNGEE. V dropped 0 bases and J dropped 6 bases, with 7 bases sitting between them. The CDR3: CASSVADSNSPLHF. As DNA, the CDR3 is TGTGCCAGCAGCGTAGCGGACAGTAATTCACCCCTCCACTTT. The entire variable domain, with the rest obtained from reference TRBV9 and TRBJ1-6, is as follows: DSGVTQTPKHLITATGQRVTLRCSPRSGDLSVYWYQQSLDQGLQFLIQYYNGEERAKGNILERFSAQQFPDLHSELNLSSLELGDSALYFCASSVADSNSPLHFGNGTRLTVT.

The DNA of the CDR3 is TGTGCCAGCAGCCATCCCGGAGGGGGGAGGAAGACCCAGTACTTC. Translating gives CASSHPGGGRKTQYF. J is TRBJ2-5 and V is TRBV3-1; D tentatively reads TRBD1 or TRBD2 (6 bases each). Looked up from germline, CDR1 is LGHDT and CDR2 is YNNKEL (reference sequence). The V end was cut by 3 bases, the J end by 6 bases, with 17 bases between. This CDR3 is built from 15 residues.

V is TRBV5-5 and J is TRBJ1-1; D may be TRBD1 (6 bases). From germline, CDR1 is SGHKS and CDR2 YYEKEE (reference sequence). The CDR3 covers 14 residues. V was clipped by 4 bases and J by 3 bases, with 13 bases between them. The CDR3 DNA is TGTGCCAGCAGCATGGACAGTTTTTACACTGAAGCTTTCTTT. The encoded protein is CASSMDSFYTEAFF.

The CDR3 region is CSAGTGSSYNEQFF. CDR3 nucleotides: TGCAGTGCAGGAACAGGAAGCTCCTACAATGAGCAGTTCTTC. The chain has TRBV20-1 and TRBJ2-1, with a weak D call TRBD1 (5 bases). V lost 6 bases to trimming and J lost 0 bases, with 12 bases between them. The CDR3 contains 14 residues. Germline loops: CDR1 DFQATT, CDR2 SNEGSKA (reference sequence).

This clonotype turned up a few times. The chain has TRBV5-1 and TRBJ2-5; the D is unclear. The CDR3 extends over 12 amino acids. The V gene lost 2 bases and the J gene lost 5 bases, with 7 bases spanning the gap. Per the germline V gene, CDR1 is SGHRS and CDR2 is YFSETQ. In nucleotides, the CDR3 is TGCGCCAGCAGCTTCTCATCCGAGACCCAGTACTTC. It codes for CASSFSSETQYF.

The V and J genes are TRBV12-3 or TRBV12-4 and TRBJ1-1, with a weak D call TRBD1 (5 bases). With 5 bases removed from V and 5 bases from J, the gap between germline ends came to 18 bases. The CDR3 has 15 amino acids. The CDR3 loop reads CASSQHTGGWTEAFF. The DNA of the CDR3 is TGTGCCAGCAGTCAGCATACGGGGGGATGGACTGAAGCTTTCTTT.

This clonotype has just a few counts. Here the CDR3 DNA reads TGTGCCAGCAGCCCCCTCCGGGAAACCACCACAGATACGCAGTATTTT. This encodes CASSPLRETTTDTQYF. The V call is TRBV13, the J call TRBJ2-3; the D gene is possibly TRBD2 (5 bases). Trimming pared 5 bases from V and 2 bases from J, leaving 17 bases between. Per the germline V gene, CDR1 is PRHDT and CDR2 is FYEKMQ (reference sequence). CDR3 size: 16 residues.